What follows are 12 T cell receptor beta chains derived from one specimen sequenced in a study of T cell responses to AZD1222 COVID-19 vaccine. Assay: immunoSEQ multiplex PCR; the TCRdb copy retains only in-frame clones and omits some. This sample has tens of thousands of clones, with 80% to 90% found just once. The source material was peripheral blood, sampled 28 days after the second AZD1222 dose. These receptors all come from an adult who received the AZD1222 COVID-19 vaccine.

V gene TRBV20-1 combines with J gene TRBJ1-2; D might be TRBD1 (5 bases). The CDR3 consists of 9 residues. Germline V gene lookup returns CDR1 DFQATT and CDR2 SNEGSKA (reference sequence). The CDR3 DNA follows: TGCAACCCGGGGGGTGGCTACACCTTC. It specifies CNPGGGYTF.

The chain has TRBV7-9 and TRBJ2-5, with TRBD2 as a possible D gene (5 bases). CDR1 is SEHNR and CDR2 is FQNEAQ in the germline V gene (reference sequence). The CDR3 runs to 14 residues. V lost 5 bases and J lost 5, with 15 bases in between. CDR3 sequence (DNA): TGTGCCAGCAGCCCAGGCGCCTCGGGGGAGACCCAGTACTTC. Translation: CASSPGASGETQYF.

The chain joins TRBV19 to TRBJ2-1; 7 nucleotides line up with TRBD1. CDR3 length equals 16 residues. Germline V gives CDR1 LNHDA, CDR2 SQIVND (reference sequence). Trimming removed 5 bases from V and 5 bases from J; junction bases left unmatched: 12. This CDR3 reads CASSPSGQVGDNEQFF. CDR3 sequence (DNA): TGTGCCAGTAGTCCCTCAGGACAGGTCGGAGACAATGAGCAGTTCTTC. Full variable domain (remainder filled in from reference TRBV19 and TRBJ2-1): DGGITQSPKYLFRKEGQNVTLSCEQNLNHDAMYWYRQDPGQGLRLIYYSQIVNDFQKGDIAEGYSVSREKKESFPLTVTSAQKNPTAFYLCASSPSGQVGDNEQFFGPGTRLTVL.

The J gene is TRBJ1-5, the V gene TRBV9; 11 positions match TRBD1. V shed 4 bases, J shed 4 bases, and the junction held 4 bases outside the gene matches. Per the germline V gene, CDR1 is SGDLS and CDR2 is YYNGEE. The CDR3 totals 15 residues. The CDR3: CASSPGQGENQPQHF. Written as DNA, the CDR3 is TGTGCCAGCAGCCCGGGACAGGGGGAAAATCAGCCCCAGCATTTT.

This chain joins TRBV11-3 and TRBJ2-4; no reliable D call. In germline, CDR1 is SGHNT, CDR2 YENEEA. The CDR3 has 15 amino acids. Trimming stripped 5 bases from V and 0 bases from J, with 11 bases between. This CDR3 is CASSIYSPAKNIQYF. The CDR3 bases are TGTGCCAGCAGCATATATTCGCCAGCCAAAAACATTCAGTACTTC.

V usage is TRBV10-2 and J usage is TRBJ1-3; a weak D match, TRBD1 (6 bases). V was shortened by 5 bases and J by 0 bases, with 11 bases between the two germline ends. The germline gives CDR1 WSHSY, CDR2 SAAADI. CDR3 length: 15 residues. The CDR3 bases are TGCGCCAGCAGTAGGACAGAGATCTCTGGAAACACCATATATTTT. Amino acid sequence: CASSRTEISGNTIYF.

V and J are TRBV27 and TRBJ2-1, with 7 bases matching TRBD2. The CDR3 runs 15 residues. V lost 2 bases to trimming and J lost 0 bases; unmatched junction nucleotides: 1. The V gene's germline CDR1 is MNHEY and CDR2 SMNVEV (reference sequence). The CDR3 nucleotides are TGTGCCAGCAGTTTAAGCGGGGCCTCCTACAATGAGCAGTTCTTC. Protein sequence: CASSLSGASYNEQFF.

This chain links TRBV28 with TRBJ1-2; D is ambiguous. V was pared by 4 bases and J by 4 bases, with 13 bases between. The CDR3 runs 14 residues. Germline-derived CDR1 and CDR2 are MDHEN and SYDVKM. DNA for the CDR3: TGTGCCAGCAGTTGGGGTTGGCAAATCTATGGCTACACCTTC. The encoded protein is CASSWGWQIYGYTF.

J is TRBJ2-6 and V is TRBV27, with D hard to call. Looked up from germline, CDR1 is MNHEY and CDR2 is SMNVEV (reference sequence). Trimming cost V 4 bases and J 2 bases, with 15 bases left between them. This CDR3 has 17 amino acids. The CDR3 loop reads CASSWQASLAGANVLTF. The DNA of the CDR3 is TGTGCCAGCAGTTGGCAGGCGTCGCTTGCTGGGGCCAACGTCCTGACTTTC.

CDR3 DNA: TGTGCCACCAGTGATGCCGGGACAGCGAACACCGGGGAGCTGTTTTTT. Protein: CATSDAGTANTGELFF. The chain combines TRBV24-1 with TRBJ2-2, with 7 bases lining up with TRBD1. CDR3 length: 16 amino acids. From germline, CDR1 is KGHDR and CDR2 SFDVKD. Unmatched junction bases numbered 3, after V lost 3 bases and J lost 0 bases.

This clone was picked up one time. This chain links TRBV19 with TRBJ2-3; D possibly uses TRBD1 or TRBD2 (5 bases each). CDR3 length: 14 residues. Germline V gene data show CDR1 as LNHDA and CDR2 as SQIVND (reference sequence). Trimming shortened V by 4 bases and J by 2 bases, and 10 bases separated the two germline ends. CDR3 protein: CASSNGDLTDTQYF. The CDR3 bases are TGTGCCAGTAGTAACGGGGACCTCACAGATACGCAGTATTTT.

CDR3 nucleotide sequence: TGTGCCAGTAGTAGAGGACTAGCGGGAGGAGGGCAAGAGACCCAGTACTTC. Translation gives CASSRGLAGGGQETQYF. The V and J genes are TRBV19 and TRBJ2-5; 14 nucleotides line up with TRBD2. Germline CDR1 is LNHDA and CDR2 is SQIVND (reference sequence). With V trimmed by 4 bases and J by 2 bases, 6 bases remained unmatched. CDR3 length: 17 amino acids.